This TCR beta chain was documented in a study of shared clonotypes between healthy human individuals. Overall study findings and caveats: It was observed that roughly 5.4% of naive CD4 clonotypes were shared across a handful of donors. All-four-donor shared clonotypes had higher generation probabilities than non-shared clonotypes did.

From germline, CDR1 is MGHRA and CDR2 YSYEKL. The CDR3 contains 13 residues. V lost 4 bases and J lost 6, with 13 bases in between. Comment on this clone: Antigen specificity is unknown.

Only in-frame clones appear in the TCRdb table, and some are missing; sequencing was by immunoSEQ multiplex PCR. Altogether some 2.1 million clones are present, approximately 95% being singletons, with the ten largest covering roughly 1%. In the naive CD8 group, cells lacked CD45RO and were positively selected for CCR7, so terminally differentiated effector memory CD45RA+ cells were left out. The V and J genes are TRBV4-1 and TRBJ2-7; perhaps TRBD2 as D (7 bases). This TCR was recovered from a man in his late teens or twenties in good health. The sequencing sample was made of naive CD8+ T cells sorted from blood. DNA for the CDR3: TGCGCCAGCAGCCTCCGGGGGGCCACCGAGCAGTACTTC. Encoded protein: CASSLRGATEQYF.